Listed here is a single T cell receptor (beta chain). This record belongs to a study of blood T cell repertoires in COVID-19. The germline V gene encodes CDR1 GTSNPN and CDR2 SVGIG (reference sequence). The CDR3 loop spans 15 amino acids. Unmatched junction bases numbered 5, after V lost 1 base and J lost 3 bases. Here immunoSEQ multiplex PCR was the method, and the copy in TCRdb shows in-frame clones only, minus some. The table lists approximately 130,000 clones, around four fifths of them singletons. The sequence was obtained from a human donor in a cohort sampled during active COVID-19. The gene calls are TRBV30 and TRBJ2-5; 10 bases fit TRBD1. Sequenced input: peripheral blood. CDR3 nucleotide sequence: TGTGCCTGGAGTGGGGTTGGACAGGGGGAAGAGACCCAGTACTTC. It is translated as CAWSGVGQGEETQYF.